This T cell receptor (beta chain) was sequenced during a study of cytomegalovirus exposure and HLA in healthy donors. Study context: The study placed around 80% of its approximately 380 genotyped donors in the Caucasian-associated ancestry cluster. Study-level points and caveats: In most subjects, TCR beta sequences reportedly gave accurate predictions of HLA-A and HLA-B alleles.

Turning to this clone: Antigen unknown.

Both 60 Vbeta primers and 13 Jbeta primers went into the PCR. TCRdb's table, derived via immunoSEQ multiplex PCR, lists solely in-frame clones and lacks some. The table lists approximately 110,000 clones. The V gene lost 6 bases and the J gene lost 8 bases, with 10 bases spanning the gap. CDR1 SEHNR and CDR2 FQNEAQ come from the germline V gene (reference sequence). The CDR3 spans 11 residues. The clonotype was recovered from a man in his fifties or sixties in good health and CMV-seronegative. This sequence joins TRBV7-9 and TRBJ1-1; D might be TRBD1 (6 bases). The sequenced sample consisted of PBMCs. The CDR3 DNA is TGTGCCAGCAGAGACAGGAGCGAAGCTTTCTTT. This gives the protein CASRDRSEAFF.